Shown below are 3 T cell receptor beta chains from a single sample sequenced in a study of tissue T cells after allogeneic stem cell transplantation. Clones were sequenced by immunoSEQ multiplex PCR, and TCRdb holds only the in-frame ones, with some missing. The sample contains under 1,000 clones, about 40% of which appear only once. The source was ileal tissue, collected at autopsy. Every receptor here comes from a female patient aged 40 to 70 with steroid-refractory graft-versus-host disease after an allogeneic stem cell transplant. Among the T cells, some may be from the graft donor.

The V and J genes are TRBV18 and TRBJ2-5, with 11 bases aligning to TRBD1. Per the germline V gene, CDR1 is KGHSH and CDR2 is LQKENI. V shed 1 base, J shed 2 bases, and the junction held 3 bases outside the gene matches. This CDR3 region has 16 residues. The CDR3 sequence: CASSPRGDRGQETQYF. CDR3 DNA sequence: TGTGCCAGCTCACCACGAGGGGACAGGGGGCAAGAGACCCAGTACTTC.

This clone was observed a few times. This chain connects TRBV7-6 to TRBJ2-3; D unresolved. This CDR3 has 11 residues. Germline CDR1 is SGHVS and CDR2 is FNYEAQ. V was clipped by 2 bases and J by 3 bases, with 0 bases between them. CDR3 sequence (DNA): TGTGCCAGCAGCTTAACAGATACGCAGTATTTT. Protein sequence: CASSLTDTQYF. Combining the CDR3 with reference TRBV7-6 and TRBJ2-3 gives the whole variable domain GAGVSQSPRYKVTKRGQDVALRCDPISGHVSLYWYRQALGQGPEFLTYFNYEAQQDKSGLPNDRFSAERPEGSISTLTIQRTEQRDSAMYRCASSLTDTQYFGPGTRLTVL.

The CDR3 region is CASSQVMGNTEAFF. The CDR3 nucleotides are TGTGCCAGCAGCCAAGTTATGGGGAACACTGAAGCTTTCTTT. The V gene is TRBV3-1 (or the pseudogene TRBV3-2), the J gene TRBJ1-1, with D hard to call. This CDR3 spans 14 amino acids. Germline CDR1 and CDR2: LGHDT and YNNKEL (reference sequence). Trimming removed 1 base at V and 1 base at J, with 7 bases between.